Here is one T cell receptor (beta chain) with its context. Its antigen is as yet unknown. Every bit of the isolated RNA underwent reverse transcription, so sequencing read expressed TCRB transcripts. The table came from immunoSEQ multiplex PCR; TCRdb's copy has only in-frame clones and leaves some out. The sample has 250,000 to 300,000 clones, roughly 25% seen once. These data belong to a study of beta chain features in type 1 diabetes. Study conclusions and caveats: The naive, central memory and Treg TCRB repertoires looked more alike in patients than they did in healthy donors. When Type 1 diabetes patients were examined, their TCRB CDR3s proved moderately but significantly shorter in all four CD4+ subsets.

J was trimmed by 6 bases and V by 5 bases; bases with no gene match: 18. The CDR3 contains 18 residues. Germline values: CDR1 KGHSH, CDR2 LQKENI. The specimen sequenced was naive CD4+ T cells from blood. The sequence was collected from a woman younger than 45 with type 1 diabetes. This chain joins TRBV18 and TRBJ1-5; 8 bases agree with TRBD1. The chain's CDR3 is CASSNSDSGGVGGQPQHF. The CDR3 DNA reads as TGTGCCAGCTCAAATTCCGATTCAGGGGGCGTGGGGGGTCAGCCCCAGCATTTT.